This T cell receptor (beta chain) came from a study of identifying expanded T cells in peripheral blood. Measured with immunoSEQ multiplex PCR; TCRdb has only the in-frame clones, and not every one. The table records approximately 91,000 clones, approximately 88% of them present only once. The CDR3 extends over 15 amino acids. Germline CDR1 and CDR2: MGHRA and YSYEKL. The ends were cut back, 0 bases at V and 4 bases at J, with 13 bases in the middle. During the collection period, no donor immune events like infections were recorded. Points from the study as a whole: Technical replicates showed around 1.2 changed clones; approximately 2 weeks about 16; four weeks 19. Clone count variance between roughly 2-week samples rose with total template count.

Details on this clone: The antigen remains undetermined.

Specimen: blood. The chain combines TRBV4-1 with TRBJ2-7, with a weak D call TRBD2 (5 bases). This sequence was found in a person between 18 and 70 years old in good health. DNA for the CDR3: TGCGCCAGCAGCCAAGAACTAGTGGGTTCTTACGAGCAGTACTTC. Its protein product is CASSQELVGSYEQYF.